This is a list of T cell receptor beta chains from one sample in a study of read filtering for tumor transcriptome and immune sequencing. TCRdb re-derived calls from the reads in MiXCR, one entry per CDR3 protein. The sample contains 20,000 to 25,000 distinct CDR3 sequences, around a fifth of which appear only once. Sequenced sample: a population of CD138-negative cells sorted from bone marrow. The receptors come from a donor aged 40 or over with multiple myeloma. Both conserved end residues are part of each CDR3. The order of the fields is J gene, clone size, V gene, D gene, CDR3 protein, CDR3 DNA. A D gene is named only where the DNA matches it firmly. Size values are once, few and many counts, or a class for expanded clones, and some rows have none.

>TRBJ2-1|many|TRBV7-2|NA
CASSFRGSSYNEQFF
TGTGCCAGCAGCTTCCGGGGTTCCTCCTACAATGAGCAGTTCTTC
>TRBJ2-1|many|TRBV5-1|NA
CASSNIVTDEQFF
TGCGCCAGCAGCAATATTGTTACCGATGAGCAGTTCTTC
>TRBJ2-7|many|TRBV28|NA
CASSLRGDLVLEQYF
TGTGCCAGCAGTTTGAGGGGAGACCTGGTCCTGGAGCAGTACTTC
>TRBJ2-1|many|TRBV29-1|NA
CSVDLLSSYNEQFF
TGCAGCGTTGATCTCCTGAGCTCCTACAATGAGCAGTTCTTC
>TRBJ2-6|many|TRBV13|NA
CASRPTGVWWANVLTF
TGTGCCAGCAGACCGACAGGAGTCTGGTGGGCCAACGTCCTGACTTTC
>TRBJ1-5|NA|TRBV12-3/TRBV12-4|NA
CASSLSGGNQPQHF
TGTGCCAGCAGTTTATCGGGGGGCAATCAGCCCCAGCATTTT
>TRBJ2-1|many|TRBV28|NA
CASSFSSLGYNEQFF
TGTGCCAGCAGTTTCTCCTCTCTCGGGTACAATGAGCAGTTCTTC
>TRBJ2-1|medium-sized|TRBV28|TRBD2
CASRTSGRRSEQFF
TGTGCCAGCAGGACTAGCGGGAGGAGGAGTGAGCAGTTCTTC
>TRBJ2-1|many|TRBV7-9|NA
CASRTATPGNEQFF
TGTGCCAGCCGAACCGCTACCCCAGGGAATGAGCAGTTCTTC
>TRBJ2-3|many|TRBV3-1|TRBD2
CASSQNSGSVVDTQYF
TGTGCCAGCAGCCAAAATAGCGGGAGTGTTGTGGATACGCAGTATTTT
>TRBJ2-1|many|TRBV11-2|TRBD2
CASSPVGLAPNEQFF
TGTGCCAGCAGCCCAGTGGGACTAGCACCCAATGAGCAGTTCTTC
>TRBJ2-2|many|TRBV20-1|TRBD1
CSARGGQGAYGELFF
TGCAGTGCTAGGGGTGGACAGGGGGCGTACGGGGAGCTGTTTTTT
>TRBJ2-3|NA|TRBV20-1|NA
CSAIRDTDTQYF
TGCAGTGCCATCAGGGATACAGATACGCAGTATTTT
>TRBJ2-1|medium-sized|TRBV7-9|NA
CASSLLERGDEQFF
TGTGCCAGCAGCTTACTGGAGCGAGGGGATGAGCAGTTCTTC
>TRBJ1-5|many|TRBV3-1|NA
CASSQRGGLGQPQHF
TGTGCCAGCAGCCAAAGGGGAGGGTTGGGGCAGCCCCAGCATTTT
>TRBJ2-3|many|TRBV28|NA
CASSLTSHTDTQYF
TGTGCCAGCAGTTTAACTAGCCACACAGATACGCAGTATTTT
>TRBJ1-5|many|TRBV7-3|NA
CASRLGTSIGQPQHF
TGTGCCAGCAGGTTAGGGACCTCGATCGGACAGCCCCAGCATTTT
>TRBJ2-1|medium-sized|TRBV7-8|NA
CASSPGLLKLPGDNEQFF
TGTGCCAGCAGCCCGGGACTCCTAAAGCTTCCGGGGGACAATGAGCAGTTCTTC
>TRBJ1-5|many|TRBV20-1|TRBD1
CSARVGTGVGGQPQHF
TGCAGTGCTAGAGTGGGGACAGGGGTTGGAGGTCAGCCCCAGCATTTT
>TRBJ2-1|NA|TRBV6-5|TRBD2
CASSPGLTYNEQFF
TGTGCCAGCAGTCCGGGACTAACGTACAATGAGCAGTTCTTC
>TRBJ2-1|many|TRBV19|TRBD1
CASNIAAGGHEQFF
TGTGCCAGTAATATAGCGGCAGGGGGCCATGAGCAGTTCTTC
>TRBJ2-1|once|TRBV12-3/TRBV12-4|TRBD2
CASSFQREGHPFF
TGTGCCAGCAGTTTCCAGCGGGAGGGCCATCCGTTCTTC
>TRBJ2-7|NA|TRBV29-1|NA
CSVVWNSILDEQYF
TGCAGCGTTGTGTGGAATAGCATTTTAGACGAGCAGTACTTC
>TRBJ2-1|many|TRBV10-3|TRBD2
CAIKGTSGSGEQFF
TGTGCCATCAAAGGGACTAGCGGGAGTGGTGAGCAGTTCTTC
>TRBJ2-1|medium-sized|TRBV28|NA
CASSTLRGASYNEQFF
TGTGCCAGCAGTACACTAAGGGGGGCGTCCTACAATGAGCAGTTCTTC
>TRBJ2-7|many|TRBV6-6|TRBD1
CASIPTGGYEQYF
TGTGCCAGCATTCCGACAGGGGGCTACGAGCAGTACTTC
>TRBJ2-1|few|TRBV18|TRBD2
CASSQTGTSTEQFF
TGTGCCAGCTCACAAACCGGGACTAGCACTGAGCAGTTCTTC
>TRBJ2-1|medium-sized|TRBV7-3|NA
CASSLTGVDNEQFF
TGTGCCAGCAGCTTAACGGGAGTGGACAATGAGCAGTTCTTC
>TRBJ2-3|many|TRBV28|TRBD2
CASSIAGTSGTAADTQYF
TGTGCCAGCAGCATCGCCGGGACTAGCGGAACTGCGGCAGATACGCAGTATTTT
>TRBJ2-4|many|TRBV5-1|NA
CASSFAGAKNIQYF
TGCGCCAGCAGCTTTGCGGGCGCCAAAAACATTCAGTACTTC
>TRBJ1-1|NA|TRBV30|NA
CAWSSRAEAFF
TGTGCCTGGAGTAGCCGTGCTGAAGCTTTCTTT
>TRBJ2-2|many|TRBV28|NA
CASSSHYTGELFF
TGTGCCAGCAGCTCACACTACACCGGGGAGCTGTTTTTT
>TRBJ1-5|many|TRBV6-1|NA
CASSEVGGRSNQPQHF
TGTGCCAGCAGTGAAGTTGGGGGTCGAAGCAATCAGCCCCAGCATTTT
>TRBJ2-5|many|TRBV2|TRBD2
CASSDGLAGVGETQYF
TGTGCCAGCAGTGACGGACTAGCGGGAGTCGGAGAGACCCAGTACTTC
>TRBJ2-3|many|TRBV6-4|NA
CASSEGARTDTQYF
TGTGCCAGCAGTGAAGGGGCAAGGACAGATACGCAGTATTTT